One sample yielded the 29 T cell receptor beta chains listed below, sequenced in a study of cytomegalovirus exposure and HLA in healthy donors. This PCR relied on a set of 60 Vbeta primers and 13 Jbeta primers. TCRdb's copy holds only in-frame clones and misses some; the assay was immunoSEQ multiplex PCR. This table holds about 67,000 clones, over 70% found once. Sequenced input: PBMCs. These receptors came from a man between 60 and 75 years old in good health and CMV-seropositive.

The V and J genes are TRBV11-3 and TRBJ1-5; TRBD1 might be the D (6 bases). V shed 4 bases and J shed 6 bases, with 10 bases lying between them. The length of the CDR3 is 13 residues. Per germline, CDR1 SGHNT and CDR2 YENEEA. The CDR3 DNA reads TGTGCCAGCAGCTATCAACAGGGTCAGCCCCAGCATTTT. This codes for CASSYQQGQPQHF. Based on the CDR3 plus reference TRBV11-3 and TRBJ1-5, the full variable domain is EAGVVQSPRYKIIEKKQPVAFWCNPISGHNTLYWYLQNLGQGPELLIRYENEEAVDDSQLPKDRFSAERLKGVDSTLKIQPAELGDSAVYLCASSYQQGQPQHFGDGTRLSIL.

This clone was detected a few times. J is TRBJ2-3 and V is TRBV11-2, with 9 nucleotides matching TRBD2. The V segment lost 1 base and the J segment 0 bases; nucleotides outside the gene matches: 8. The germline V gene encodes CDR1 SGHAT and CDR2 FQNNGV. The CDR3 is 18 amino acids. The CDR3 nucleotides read TGTGCCAGCAGCTTAGCCCTAGCGGGATCCTCTAGCACAGATACGCAGTATTTT. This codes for CASSLALAGSSSTDTQYF.

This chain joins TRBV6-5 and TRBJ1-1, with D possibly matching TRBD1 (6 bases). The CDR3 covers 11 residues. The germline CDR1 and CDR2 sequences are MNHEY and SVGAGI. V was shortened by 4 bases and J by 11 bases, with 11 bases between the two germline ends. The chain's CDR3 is CASSFRGGAFF. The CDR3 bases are TGTGCCAGCAGTTTCAGGGGTGGCGCTTTCTTT.

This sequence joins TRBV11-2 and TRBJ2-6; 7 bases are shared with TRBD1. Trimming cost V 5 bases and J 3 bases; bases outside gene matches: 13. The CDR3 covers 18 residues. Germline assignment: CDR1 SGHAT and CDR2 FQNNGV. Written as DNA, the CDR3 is TGTGCCAGCAGCGGTAACACGGCAGGGGGATTTGGGGCCAACGTCCTGACTTTC. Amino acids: CASSGNTAGGFGANVLTF. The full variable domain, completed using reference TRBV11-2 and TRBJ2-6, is EAGVAQSPRYKIIEKRQSVAFWCNPISGHATLYWYQQILGQGPKLLIQFQNNGVVDDSQLPKDRFSAERLKGVDSTLKIQPAKLEDSAVYLCASSGNTAGGFGANVLTFGAGSRLTVL.

The CDR3 DNA reads as TGTGCCAGCAGCTCACAAGAGACCCAGTACTTC. Translation: CASSSQETQYF. This chain connects TRBV5-4 to TRBJ2-5, with D hard to call. Between the trimmed V and J ends, which lost 3 bases and 2 bases, there was a span of 2 bases. The germline V gene encodes CDR1 SGHNT and CDR2 YYREEE (reference sequence). This CDR3 has 11 amino acids.

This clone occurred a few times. CDR3 region: CASSPSGGPYEQYF. In DNA form, the CDR3 reads TGTGCCAGCAGCCCTTCCGGAGGGCCCTACGAGCAGTACTTC. The V and J genes are TRBV5-4 and TRBJ2-7; D perhaps matches TRBD2 (6 bases). The CDR3 is 14 residues long. V lost 4 bases to trimming and J lost 2 bases, with 13 bases between them. Per germline, CDR1 SGHNT and CDR2 YYREEE (reference sequence).

CDR3 DNA sequence: TGCAGCGCCGAGGGACAGGGGGGGGCGGTGAACACTGAAGCTTTCTTT. Its translation is CSAEGQGGAVNTEAFF. This chain connects TRBV29-1 to TRBJ1-1; 11 bases are shared with TRBD1. The CDR3 runs 16 residues. V lost 7 bases and J lost 0; bases outside the gene matches: 10. Germline V lookup: CDR1 SQVTM, CDR2 ANQGSEA.

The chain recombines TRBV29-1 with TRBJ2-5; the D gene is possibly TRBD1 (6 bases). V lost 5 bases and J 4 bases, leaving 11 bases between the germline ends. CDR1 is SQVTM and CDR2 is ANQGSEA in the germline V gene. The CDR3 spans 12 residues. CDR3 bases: TGCAGCGTTCAACAGGGTATAGAGACCCAGTACTTC. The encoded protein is CSVQQGIETQYF.

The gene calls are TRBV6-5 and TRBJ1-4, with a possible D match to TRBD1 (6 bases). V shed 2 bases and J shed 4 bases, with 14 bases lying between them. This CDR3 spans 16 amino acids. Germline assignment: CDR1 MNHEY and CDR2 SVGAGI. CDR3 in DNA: TGTGCCAGCAGTTACGAGGGGACACGCAATAATGAAAAACTGTTTTTT. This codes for CASSYEGTRNNEKLFF.

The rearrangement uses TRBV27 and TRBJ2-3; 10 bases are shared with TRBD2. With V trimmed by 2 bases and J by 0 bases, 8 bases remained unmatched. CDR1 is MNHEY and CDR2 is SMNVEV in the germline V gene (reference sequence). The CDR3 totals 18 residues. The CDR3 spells CASSLILAGTASTDTQYF. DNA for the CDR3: TGTGCCAGCAGTTTAATACTAGCGGGGACTGCTAGCACAGATACGCAGTATTTT.

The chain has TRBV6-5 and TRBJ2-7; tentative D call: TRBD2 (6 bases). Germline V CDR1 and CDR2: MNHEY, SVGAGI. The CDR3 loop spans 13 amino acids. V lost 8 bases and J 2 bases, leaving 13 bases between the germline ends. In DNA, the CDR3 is TGTGCCAGCCGGGACTCAAAAACCTACGAGCAGTACTTC. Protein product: CASRDSKTYEQYF.

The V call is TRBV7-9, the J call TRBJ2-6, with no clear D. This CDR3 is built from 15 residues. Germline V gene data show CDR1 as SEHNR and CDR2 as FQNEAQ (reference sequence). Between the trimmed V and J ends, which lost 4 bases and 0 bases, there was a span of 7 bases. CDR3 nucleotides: TGTGCCAGCAGCTCACAGATCTCTGGGGCCAACGTCCTGACTTTC. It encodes CASSSQISGANVLTF.

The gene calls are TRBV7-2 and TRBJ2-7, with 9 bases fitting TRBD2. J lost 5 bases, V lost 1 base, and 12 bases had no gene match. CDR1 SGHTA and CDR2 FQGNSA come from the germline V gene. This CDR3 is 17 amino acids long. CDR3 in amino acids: CASSLVGTREGRNEQYF. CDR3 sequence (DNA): TGTGCCAGCAGCTTAGTGGGAACGCGGGAGGGCCGAAACGAGCAGTACTTC.

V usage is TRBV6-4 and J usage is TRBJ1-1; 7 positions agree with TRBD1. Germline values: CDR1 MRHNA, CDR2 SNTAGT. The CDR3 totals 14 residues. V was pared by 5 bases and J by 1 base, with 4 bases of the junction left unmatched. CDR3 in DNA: TGTGCCAGCAGTCCCGGGACAGAGAACACTGAAGCTTTCTTT. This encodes CASSPGTENTEAFF.

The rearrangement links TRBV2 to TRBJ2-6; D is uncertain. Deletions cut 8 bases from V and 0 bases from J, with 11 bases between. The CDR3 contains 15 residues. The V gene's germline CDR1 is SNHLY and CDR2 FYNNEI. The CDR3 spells CASAADSSGANVLTF. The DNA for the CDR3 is TGTGCCAGCGCGGCAGACTCCTCTGGGGCCAACGTCCTGACTTTC. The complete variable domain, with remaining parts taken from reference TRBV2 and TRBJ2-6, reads EPEVTQTPSHQVTQMGQEVILRCVPISNHLYFYWYRQILGQKVEFLVSFYNNEISEKSEIFDDQFSVERPDGSNFTLKIRSTKLEDSAMYFCASAADSSGANVLTFGAGSRLTVL.

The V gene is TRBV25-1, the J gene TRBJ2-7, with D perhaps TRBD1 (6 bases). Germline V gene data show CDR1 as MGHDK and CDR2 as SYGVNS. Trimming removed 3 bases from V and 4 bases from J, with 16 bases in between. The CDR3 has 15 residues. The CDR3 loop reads CASSDAGTLVYEQYF. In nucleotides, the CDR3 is TGTGCCAGCAGTGACGCCGGGACATTAGTATACGAGCAGTACTTC.

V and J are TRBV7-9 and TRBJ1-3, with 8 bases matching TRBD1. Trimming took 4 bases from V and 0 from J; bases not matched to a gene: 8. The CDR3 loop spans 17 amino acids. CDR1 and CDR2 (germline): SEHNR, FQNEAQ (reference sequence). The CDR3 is CASSSWGRGPSGNTIYF. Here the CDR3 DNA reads TGTGCCAGCAGCTCCTGGGGCAGGGGGCCCTCTGGAAACACCATATATTTT.

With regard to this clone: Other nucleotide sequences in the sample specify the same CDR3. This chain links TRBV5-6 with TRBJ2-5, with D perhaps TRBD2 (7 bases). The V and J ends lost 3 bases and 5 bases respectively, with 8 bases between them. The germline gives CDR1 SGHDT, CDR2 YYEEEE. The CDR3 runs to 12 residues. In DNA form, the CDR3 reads TGTGCCAGCAGCTGGGGGGGCGAGACCCAGTACTTC. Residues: CASSWGGETQYF. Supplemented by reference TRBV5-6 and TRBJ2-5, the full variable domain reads DAGVTQSPTHLIKTRGQQVTLRCSPKSGHDTVSWYQQALGQGPQFIFQYYEEEERQRGNFPDRFSGHQFPNYSSELNVNALLLGDSALYLCASSWGGETQYFGPGTRLLVL.

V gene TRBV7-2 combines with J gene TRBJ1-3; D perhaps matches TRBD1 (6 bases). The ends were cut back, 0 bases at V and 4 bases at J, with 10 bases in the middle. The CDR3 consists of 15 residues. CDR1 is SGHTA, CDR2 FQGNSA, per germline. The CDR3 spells CASSLAQGPGNTIYF. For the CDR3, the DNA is TGTGCCAGCAGCTTAGCCCAGGGGCCAGGAAACACCATATATTTT.

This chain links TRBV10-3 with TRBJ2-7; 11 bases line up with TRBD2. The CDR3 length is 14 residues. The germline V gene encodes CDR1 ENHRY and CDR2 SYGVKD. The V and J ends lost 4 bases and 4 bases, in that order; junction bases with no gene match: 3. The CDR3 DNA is TGTGCCATCAGTGCGGGACTAGCGGATTACGAGCAGTACTTC. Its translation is CAISAGLADYEQYF.

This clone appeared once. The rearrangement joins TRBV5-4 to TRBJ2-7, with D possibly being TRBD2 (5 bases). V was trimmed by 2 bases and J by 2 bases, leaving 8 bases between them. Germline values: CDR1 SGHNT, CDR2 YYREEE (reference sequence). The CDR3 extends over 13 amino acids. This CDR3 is CASSFRGTYEQYF. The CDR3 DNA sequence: TGTGCCAGCAGCTTCCGGGGAACCTACGAGCAGTACTTC.

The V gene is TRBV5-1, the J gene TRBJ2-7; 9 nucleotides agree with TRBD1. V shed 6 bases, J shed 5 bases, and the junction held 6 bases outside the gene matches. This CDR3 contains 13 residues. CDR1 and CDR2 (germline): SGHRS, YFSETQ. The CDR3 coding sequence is TGCGCCAGCAACCCCGGGACAGGGAACGAGCAGTACTTC. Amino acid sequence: CASNPGTGNEQYF. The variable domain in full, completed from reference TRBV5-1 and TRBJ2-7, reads KAGVTQTPRYLIKTRGQQVTLSCSPISGHRSVSWYQQTPGQGLQFLFEYFSETQRNKGNFPGRFSGRQFSNSRSEMNVSTLELGDSALYLCASNPGTGNEQYFGPGTRLTVT.

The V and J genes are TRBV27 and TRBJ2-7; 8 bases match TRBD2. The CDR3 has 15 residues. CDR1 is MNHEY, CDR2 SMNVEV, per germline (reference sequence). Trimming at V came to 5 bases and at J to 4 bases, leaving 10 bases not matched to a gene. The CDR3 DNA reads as TGTGCCAGCAGTCCCCGGACTAGCTCCTCATACGAGCAGTACTTC. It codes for CASSPRTSSSYEQYF.

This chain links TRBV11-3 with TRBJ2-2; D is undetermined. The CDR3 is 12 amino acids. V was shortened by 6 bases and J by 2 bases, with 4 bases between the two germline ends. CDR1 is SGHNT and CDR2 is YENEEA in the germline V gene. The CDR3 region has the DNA TGTGCCAGCAGTTCTAACACCGGGGAGCTGTTTTTT. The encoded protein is CASSSNTGELFF.

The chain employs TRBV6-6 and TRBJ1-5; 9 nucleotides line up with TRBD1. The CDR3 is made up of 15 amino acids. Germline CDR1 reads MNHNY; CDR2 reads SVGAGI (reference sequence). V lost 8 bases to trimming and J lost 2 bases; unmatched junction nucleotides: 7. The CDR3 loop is CASWGGTGRNQPQHF. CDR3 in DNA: TGTGCCAGCTGGGGGGGGACAGGGCGCAATCAGCCCCAGCATTTT.

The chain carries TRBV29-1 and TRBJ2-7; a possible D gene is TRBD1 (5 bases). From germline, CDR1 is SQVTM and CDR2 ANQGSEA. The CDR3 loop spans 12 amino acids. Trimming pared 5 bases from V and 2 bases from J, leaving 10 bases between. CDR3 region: CSVRPGTYEQYF. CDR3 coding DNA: TGCAGCGTTCGTCCAGGGACCTACGAGCAGTACTTC.

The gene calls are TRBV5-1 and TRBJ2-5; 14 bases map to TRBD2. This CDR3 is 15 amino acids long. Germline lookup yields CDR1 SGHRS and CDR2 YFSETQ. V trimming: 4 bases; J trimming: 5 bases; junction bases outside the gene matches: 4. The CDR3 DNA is TGCGCCAGCAGCCCGGGACTAGCGGGGGATGAGACCCAGTACTTC. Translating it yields CASSPGLAGDETQYF.

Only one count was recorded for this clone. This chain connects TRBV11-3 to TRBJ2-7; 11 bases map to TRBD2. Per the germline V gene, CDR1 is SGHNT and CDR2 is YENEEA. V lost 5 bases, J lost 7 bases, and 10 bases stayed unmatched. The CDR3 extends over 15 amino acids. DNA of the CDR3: TGTGCCAGCAGCCATAGCGGGAGGGCCGGTATAGAGCAGTACTTC. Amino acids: CASSHSGRAGIEQYF.

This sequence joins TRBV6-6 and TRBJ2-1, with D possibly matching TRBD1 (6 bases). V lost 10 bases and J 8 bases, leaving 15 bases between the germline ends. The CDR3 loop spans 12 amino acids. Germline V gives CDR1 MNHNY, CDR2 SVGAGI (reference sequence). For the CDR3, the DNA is TGTGCCACCATCACAGGGTCCGATGAGCAGTTCTTC. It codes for CATITGSDEQFF.